This T cell receptor beta chain was profiled in a study of CD8 T cells in ankylosing spondylitis. This clonotype was counted a few times. Antigen specificity is unknown. This CDR3 comprises 14 residues. Per germline, CDR1 LNHDA and CDR2 SQIVND (reference sequence). Trimming left V 7 bases short and J 1 base short, with 13 bases between. Construction of TCR beta libraries was performed using quantitative 5'-RACE with molecular barcodes. Each CDR3 protein is one row after TCRdb ran MiXCR on the 5' RACE reads. The sample carries roughly 440,000 distinct CDR3 sequences, approximately 17% recorded once. The study, taken as a whole, reports: Ankylosing spondylitis blood appeared to carry a characteristic TCR beta motif of roughly eight highly homologous variants. Earlier reports found some motif variants in synovial fluid and blood in reactive arthritis. Reportedly, matched ankylosing spondylitis synovial fluid was significantly enriched for disease-linked clones.

The source material was blood, either unsorted or a sorted T cell fraction (not recorded which). The receptor was isolated from a male donor with ankylosing spondylitis. The genes are TRBV19 and TRBJ1-2; D perhaps matches TRBD1 (5 bases). The CDR3 loop is CASTPNRINYGYTF. In nucleotides, the CDR3 is TGTGCCAGTACTCCGAACAGGATTAACTATGGCTACACCTTC.